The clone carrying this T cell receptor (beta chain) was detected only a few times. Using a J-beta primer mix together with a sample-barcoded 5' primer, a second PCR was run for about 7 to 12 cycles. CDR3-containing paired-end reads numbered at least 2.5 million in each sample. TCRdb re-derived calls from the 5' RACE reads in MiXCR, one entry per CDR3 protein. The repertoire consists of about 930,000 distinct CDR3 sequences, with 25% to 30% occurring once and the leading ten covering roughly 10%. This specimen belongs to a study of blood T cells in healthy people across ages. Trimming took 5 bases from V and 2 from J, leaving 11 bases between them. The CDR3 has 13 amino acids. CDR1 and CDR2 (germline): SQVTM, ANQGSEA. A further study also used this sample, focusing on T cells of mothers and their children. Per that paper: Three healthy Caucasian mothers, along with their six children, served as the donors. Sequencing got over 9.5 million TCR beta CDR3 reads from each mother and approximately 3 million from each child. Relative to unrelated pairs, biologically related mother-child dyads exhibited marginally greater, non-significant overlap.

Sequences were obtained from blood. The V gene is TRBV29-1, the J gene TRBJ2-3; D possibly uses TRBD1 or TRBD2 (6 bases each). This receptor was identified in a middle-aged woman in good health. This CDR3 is CSVFRGPTDTQYF. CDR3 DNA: TGCAGCGTTTTCCGGGGGCCCACAGATACGCAGTATTTT.